These 13 T cell receptor beta chains originate from one sample sequenced in a study of blood T cell repertoires in COVID-19. This table comes from immunoSEQ multiplex PCR, and its TCRdb copy is limited to in-frame clones, with some not included. The repertoire consists of 430,000 or so clones, with nearly 90% occurring once and the leading ten covering 1.4% to 1.5%. The source material was PBMCs or T cells enriched from blood (not recorded which). These receptors were collected from a woman younger than 35 who had been exposed to COVID-19.

The chain links TRBV2 to TRBJ2-7, with D maybe TRBD2 (6 bases). Germline V CDR1 and CDR2: SNHLY, FYNNEI. V dropped 6 bases and J dropped 6 bases, with 12 bases sitting between them. This CDR3 spans 12 amino acids. CDR3 nucleotides: TGTGCCAGCAGGAGACTAGTGCGCGAGCAGTACTTC. Its protein is CASRRLVREQYF.

This chain joins TRBV28 and TRBJ1-5; D gene unclear. The CDR3 is 14 amino acids. Per germline, CDR1 MDHEN and CDR2 SYDVKM. Trimming pared 4 bases from V and 7 bases from J, leaving 14 bases between. The DNA for the CDR3 is TGTGCCAGCAGTTATCCCGGCGGGGTCCAGCCCCAGCATTTT. It yields the protein CASSYPGGVQPQHF.

This clone has a single count. The rearrangement links TRBV7-8 to TRBJ2-7; a possible D gene is TRBD2 (5 bases). The germline gives CDR1 SGHVS, CDR2 FQNEAQ. V was shortened by 3 bases and J by 1 base, with 19 bases between the two germline ends. The CDR3 extends over 17 amino acids. Here the CDR3 DNA reads TGTGCCAGCAGCTTCGGGGAGACACCTCAGCTATCCTACGAGCAGTACTTC. Its translation: CASSFGETPQLSYEQYF.

The chain couples TRBV25-1 to TRBJ1-6; a weak D match, TRBD1 (5 bases). The germline V and J ends were trimmed by 2 bases and 3 bases, with 11 bases remaining between them. This CDR3 comprises 16 residues. Germline V lookup: CDR1 MGHDK, CDR2 SYGVNS. CDR3 sequence: CASSEIGQGYNSPLHF. CDR3 nucleotide sequence: TGTGCCAGCAGTGAAATCGGGCAGGGCTATAATTCACCCCTCCACTTT.

V and J are TRBV2 and TRBJ2-7; 7 nucleotides agree with TRBD1. The CDR3 is 14 amino acids. With V trimmed by 5 bases and J by 6 bases, 10 bases remained unmatched. CDR1 and CDR2 (germline): SNHLY, FYNNEI. CDR3 DNA sequence: TGTGCCAGCAGTCTGAAGGGACAGTTCGCCGAGCAGTACTTC. Amino acid sequence: CASSLKGQFAEQYF.

The chain uses TRBV29-1 and TRBJ2-7, with 10 bases aligning to TRBD2. The CDR3 runs 13 residues. Germline CDR1 SQVTM, CDR2 ANQGSEA. V trimming: 7 bases; J trimming: 5 bases; junction bases outside the gene matches: 8. The CDR3 coding sequence is TGCAGCGGCGTACTAGCGGGACGAAACGAGCAGTACTTC. It yields the protein CSGVLAGRNEQYF.

The chain carries TRBV4-3 and TRBJ1-6, with 7 bases aligning to TRBD1. CDR3 length: 19 amino acids. Per the germline V gene, CDR1 is LGHNA and CDR2 is YSLEER. V was pared by 1 base and J by 7 bases, with 16 bases of the junction left unmatched. CDR3 in amino acids: CASSQAPTPRDRENSPLHF. CDR3 bases: TGCGCCAGCAGCCAAGCACCCACACCCCGCGACAGGGAGAATTCACCCCTCCACTTT.

This chain connects TRBV5-1 to TRBJ1-3; 7 bases are shared with TRBD1. V gave up 4 bases and J gave up 0 bases; unmatched junction bases: 4. The CDR3 has 15 residues. CDR1 and CDR2 (germline): SGHRS, YFSETQ. The CDR3 nucleotides are TGCGCCAGCAGCGTCGACAGGGACTCTGGAAACACCATATATTTT. It is translated as CASSVDRDSGNTIYF.

The gene calls are TRBV7-2 and TRBJ2-7; 7 bases fit TRBD1. Germline V CDR1 and CDR2: SGHTA, FQGNSA. Trimming removed 5 bases from V and 3 bases from J; junction bases left unmatched: 13. The CDR3 consists of 16 residues. The CDR3 loop is CASSRPLGDRLYEQYF. For the CDR3, the DNA is TGTGCCAGCAGCCGCCCGTTGGGGGACAGACTCTACGAGCAGTACTTC.

The genes are TRBV5-4 and TRBJ2-7, with D unresolved. Germline V gene data show CDR1 as SGHNT and CDR2 as YYREEE (reference sequence). The CDR3 has 15 residues. V gave up 3 bases and J gave up 2 bases, with 15 bases separating them. The CDR3 sequence: CASSSDVAGTYEQYF. The CDR3 DNA reads TGTGCCAGCAGCTCGGATGTCGCAGGCACCTACGAGCAGTACTTC.

This chain uses TRBV21-1 with TRBJ1-5. TRBV21-1 is a known pseudogene. This CDR3 has 11 amino acids. The CDR3 DNA is TGTGCCAGCAGGCTAACTCAGCCCCAGCATTTT. This encodes CASRLTQPQHF.

J is TRBJ2-1 and V is TRBV27, with D unclear. Per the germline V gene, CDR1 is MNHEY and CDR2 is SMNVEV (reference sequence). The CDR3 is 11 residues long. V lost 7 bases and J lost 4, with 5 bases in between. The CDR3 DNA follows: TGTGCCAGCATTTCATACAATGAGCAGTTCTTC. It codes for CASISYNEQFF.

The chain combines TRBV5-1 with TRBJ1-1; the match to TRBD1 covers 10 bases. Unmatched junction bases numbered 7, after V lost 4 bases and J lost 1 base. The germline V gene encodes CDR1 SGHRS and CDR2 YFSETQ. The CDR3 length is 16 residues. Here the CDR3 reads CASSLEGQGPNTEAFF. The CDR3 DNA is TGCGCCAGCAGCCTAGAGGGACAGGGGCCGAACACTGAAGCTTTCTTT.